This T cell receptor (beta chain) was identified in a study of blood T cell repertoires in COVID-19. Study overall: Acute and convalescent COVID-19 specimens originated in the United States, Italy and Spain. T cells, B-cell-depleted T cells, or PBMCs supplied cDNA or gDNA.

The CDR3 runs 15 residues. V was pared by 4 bases and J by 5 bases, with 14 bases between. Germline-derived CDR1 and CDR2 are LGHDT and YNNKEL (reference sequence). This clone has just one count. How the authors handled the data: Nucleated cell number was recorded as an estimate derived from reference gene primer amplification. Data came from immunoSEQ multiplex PCR; TCRdb stores just in-frame clones and leaves some out. The D gene and trimming were derived from the DNA, and the V and J assignments and clone size from that table. The sample comprises some 120,000 clones, about 92% of which are singletons, and roughly 3.7% rests with the top ten.

The sequence was collected from a man between 50 and 59 years old with active COVID-19. The material sequenced was peripheral blood. The J gene is TRBJ2-2, the V gene TRBV3-1 (or the pseudogene TRBV3-2), with a tentative D call TRBD2 (6 bases). Written as DNA, the CDR3 is TGTGCCAGCAGCCCCCCATACGCGGGGACCGGGGAGCTGTTTTTT. Its translation is CASSPPYAGTGELFF.